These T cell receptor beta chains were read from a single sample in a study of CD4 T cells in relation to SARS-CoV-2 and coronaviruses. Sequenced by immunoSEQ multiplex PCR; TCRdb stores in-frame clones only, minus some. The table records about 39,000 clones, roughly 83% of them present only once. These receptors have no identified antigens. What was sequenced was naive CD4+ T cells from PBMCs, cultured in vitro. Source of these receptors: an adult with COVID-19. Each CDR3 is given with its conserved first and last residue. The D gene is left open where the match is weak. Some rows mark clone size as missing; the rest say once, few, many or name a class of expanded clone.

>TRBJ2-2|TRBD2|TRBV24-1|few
CATSEINSGSPGELFF
TGTGCCACCAGTGAAATTAATAGCGGGAGCCCCGGGGAGCTGTTTTTT
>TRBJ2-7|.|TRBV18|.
CASSGGVAYEQYF
TGTGCCAGCTCCGGTGGGGTAGCTTACGAGCAGTACTTC
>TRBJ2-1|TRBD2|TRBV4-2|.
CASSQVTSGNGDEQFF
TGTGCCAGCAGCCAAGTCACTAGCGGGAACGGGGATGAGCAGTTCTTC
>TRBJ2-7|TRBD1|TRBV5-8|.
CASSLGQGVSYEQYF
TGTGCCAGCAGCTTGGGACAGGGGGTTTCCTACGAGCAGTACTTC
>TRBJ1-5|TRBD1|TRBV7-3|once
CASSSFRTRGHLYSNQPQHF
TGTGCCAGCAGCTCCTTTAGAACCAGGGGGCACTTGTATAGCAATCAGCCCCAGCATTTT
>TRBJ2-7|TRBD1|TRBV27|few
CASSRQGSLYEQYF
TGTGCCAGCAGCCGACAGGGGTCTCTATACGAGCAGTACTTC
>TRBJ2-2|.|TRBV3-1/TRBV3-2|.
CASSRGTGWAGELFF
TGTGCCAGCAGCCGAGGAACAGGTTGGGCCGGGGAGCTGTTTTTT
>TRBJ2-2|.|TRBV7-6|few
CASSPDSFRELFF
TGTGCCAGCAGCCCTGACTCATTCCGGGAGCTGTTTTTT
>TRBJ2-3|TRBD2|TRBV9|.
CASSSPTSGSTDTQYF
TGTGCCAGCAGCTCTCCAACTAGCGGGAGCACAGATACGCAGTATTTT
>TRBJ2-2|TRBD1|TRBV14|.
CASRTGSVGTGELFF
TGTGCCAGCAGGACAGGGAGTGTAGGCACCGGGGAGCTGTTTTTT
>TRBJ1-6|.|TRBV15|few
CATSRDRNNSPLHF
TGTGCCACCAGCAGAGATCGGAACAATTCACCCCTCCACTTT
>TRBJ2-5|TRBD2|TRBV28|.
CASSLPGGETQYF
TGTGCCAGCAGTTTGCCGGGGGGGGAGACCCAGTACTTC
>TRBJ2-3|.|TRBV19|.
CASSSLVGRGTDTQYF
TGTGCCAGTAGTTCCCTAGTTGGGAGAGGCACAGATACGCAGTATTTT
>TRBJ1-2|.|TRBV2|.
CASGGQRANYGYTF
TGTGCCAGCGGAGGACAGAGGGCTAACTATGGCTACACCTTC
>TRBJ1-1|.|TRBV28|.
CASSFLGQGSEAFF
TGTGCCAGCAGTTTCCTTGGACAAGGGAGCGAAGCTTTCTTT
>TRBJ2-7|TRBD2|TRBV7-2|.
CASSRTSGPSYEQYF
TGTGCCAGCAGCCGGACTAGCGGGCCCTCCTACGAGCAGTACTTC
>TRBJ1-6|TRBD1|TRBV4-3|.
CASSQSTGPPGSPLHF
TGCGCCAGCAGCCAATCGACAGGGCCCCCTGGGTCACCCCTCCACTTT
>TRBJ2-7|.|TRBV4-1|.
CASSANPAGLRNEQYF
TGCGCCAGCAGCGCGAACCCGGCAGGGCTAAGGAACGAGCAGTACTTC
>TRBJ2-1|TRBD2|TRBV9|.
CASSVSFGGRADNEQFF
TGTGCCAGCAGCGTATCATTCGGCGGGAGGGCGGACAATGAGCAGTTCTTC
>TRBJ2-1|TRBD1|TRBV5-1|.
CASSFPGQGHYEQFF
TGCGCCAGCAGCTTTCCGGGACAGGGCCATTATGAGCAGTTCTTC
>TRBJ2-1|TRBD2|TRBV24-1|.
CATSGQSGRDYNEQFF
TGTGCCACCAGTGGACAGAGCGGGAGGGACTACAATGAGCAGTTCTTC
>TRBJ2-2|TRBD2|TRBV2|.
CASRERTSGPGELFF
TGTGCCAGCAGGGAAAGGACTAGCGGGCCCGGGGAGCTGTTTTTT
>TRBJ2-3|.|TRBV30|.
CAWTLGGSTDTQYF
TGTGCCTGGACCCTAGGGGGGAGCACAGATACGCAGTATTTT
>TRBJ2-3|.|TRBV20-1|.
CSAQLPDTQYF
TGCAGTGCTCAACTCCCTGATACGCAGTATTTT
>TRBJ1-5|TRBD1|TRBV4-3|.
CASSQDLAGGQPQHF
TGCGCCAGCAGCCAAGATCTCGCAGGGGGACAGCCCCAGCATTTT
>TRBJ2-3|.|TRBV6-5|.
CASSLSTSLYTQYF
TGTGCCAGCAGTTTGTCGACTAGTCTCTATACGCAGTATTTT
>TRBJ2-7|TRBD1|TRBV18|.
CASSPGTDSYEQYF
TGTGCCAGCTCACCAGGGACAGATAGCTACGAGCAGTACTTC
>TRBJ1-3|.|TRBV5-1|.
CASSPEGGSGNTIYF
TGCGCCAGCAGCCCGGAGGGTGGATCTGGAAACACCATATATTTT
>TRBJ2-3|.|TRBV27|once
CASSPPLGDTQYF
TGTGCCAGCAGTCCCCCACTAGGGGATACGCAGTATTTT
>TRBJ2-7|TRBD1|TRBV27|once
CASHRGTGIYEQYF
TGTGCCAGCCATAGGGGGACAGGGATTTACGAGCAGTACTTC
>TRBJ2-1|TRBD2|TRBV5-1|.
CASSLEPAGGPIEQFF
TGCGCCAGCAGCTTGGAGCCAGCGGGAGGGCCTATTGAGCAGTTCTTC
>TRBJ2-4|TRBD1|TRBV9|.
CASSVFGTENIQYF
TGTGCCAGCAGCGTATTCGGGACAGAAAACATTCAGTACTTC
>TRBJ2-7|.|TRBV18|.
CASSPRTGLYEQYF
TGTGCCAGCTCTCCGAGGACGGGGCTATACGAGCAGTACTTC
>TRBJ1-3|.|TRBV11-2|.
CASSSQGSGNTIYF
TGTGCCAGCAGCTCCCAGGGCTCTGGAAACACCATATATTTT
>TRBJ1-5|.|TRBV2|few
CASSEGQDQPQHF
TGTGCCAGCAGTGAAGGGCAGGATCAGCCCCAGCATTTT
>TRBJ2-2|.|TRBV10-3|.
CAISPQTDTGELFF
TGTGCCATCAGCCCTCAGACCGACACCGGGGAGCTGTTTTTT
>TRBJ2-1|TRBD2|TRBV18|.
CASSPPPRTSDGFGLDEQFF
TGTGCCAGCTCACCACCCCCGCGGACTAGCGATGGATTTGGGTTGGACGAGCAGTTCTTC
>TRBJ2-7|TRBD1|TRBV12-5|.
CASGQGDYEQYF
TGTGCTAGTGGGCAGGGGGATTACGAGCAGTACTTC
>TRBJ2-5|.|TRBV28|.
CASSLGGGVGTQYF
TGTGCCAGCAGTTTGGGGGGTGGAGTTGGGACCCAGTACTTC
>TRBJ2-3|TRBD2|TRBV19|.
CASSIPLAASTDTQYF
TGTGCCAGTAGTATTCCCCTAGCGGCTAGCACAGATACGCAGTATTTT
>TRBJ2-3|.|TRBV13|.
CASSHMGDLETDTQYF
TGTGCCAGCAGCCACATGGGAGACTTGGAGACAGATACGCAGTATTTT
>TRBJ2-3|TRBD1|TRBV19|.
CASSIGQGADTQYF
TGTGCCAGTAGTATAGGACAGGGGGCAGATACGCAGTATTTT
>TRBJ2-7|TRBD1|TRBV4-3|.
CASSQDWTGAYEQYF
TGCGCCAGCAGCCAAGATTGGACAGGGGCCTACGAGCAGTACTTC
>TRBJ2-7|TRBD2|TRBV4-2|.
CASSQDRLAGVYEQYF
TGTGCCAGCAGCCAAGATAGACTAGCGGGAGTCTACGAGCAGTACTTC
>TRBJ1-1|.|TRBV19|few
CASSGSRKTEAFF
TGTGCCAGCAGCGGAAGCAGAAAAACTGAAGCTTTCTTT
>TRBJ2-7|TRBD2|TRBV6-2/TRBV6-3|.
CASSYSLAGAYEQYF
TGTGCCAGCAGTTACTCGCTAGCGGGAGCCTACGAGCAGTACTTC
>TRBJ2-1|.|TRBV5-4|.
CASSLPSAYNEQFF
TGTGCCAGCAGCTTGCCTAGCGCCTACAATGAGCAGTTCTTC
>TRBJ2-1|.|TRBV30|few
CAWSLGKQFF
TGTGCCTGGAGTTTGGGTAAGCAGTTCTTC